The clone carrying this TCR beta chain was picked up a small number of times. The CDR3 loop spans 19 amino acids. Germline V gives CDR1 MNHEY, CDR2 SMNVEV (reference sequence). The ends were cut back, 6 bases at V and 1 base at J, with 28 bases in the middle. PCR was performed using 60 Vbeta and 13 Jbeta primers. Per the original data handling: Unique TCR beta chains totaled some 81 million in a later count, with about 11 million of them shared. Repertoires were generated with immunoSEQ multiplex PCR, while TCRdb's copy carries only in-frame clones and drops some. From that table come the V and J calls and clone size; the DNA was used to work out D and trimming. The profile shows approximately 250,000 clones, 85% of them singletons. This sample was taken from a study of cytomegalovirus exposure and HLA in healthy donors.

The chain recombines TRBV27 with TRBJ2-7; D possibly corresponds to TRBD2 (7 bases). The receptor's source is a girl aged 2-10 years in good health and CMV-seronegative. Specimen: PBMCs. CDR3 sequence: CASRAPNGGGDGHSYEQYF. In DNA, the CDR3 is TGTGCCAGCAGGGCACCTAATGGGGGGGGCGACGGACATTCCTACGAGCAGTACTTC.